These T cell receptor beta chains were read from a single sample in a study of blood T cell repertoires in COVID-19. Sequencing was performed with immunoSEQ multiplex PCR; in TCRdb, only in-frame clones are kept and a portion is missing. The data hold around 180,000 clones, with over 75% observed a single time. Sequences were obtained from peripheral blood. The origin of the receptors is a man in his fifties or sixties with acute or convalescent COVID-19. Each CDR3 is given with its conserved first and last residue. The order of the fields is V gene, D gene, clone size, J gene, CDR3 protein. A D gene is named only where the DNA matches it firmly. Clone size appears in some rows only: once, few, many, or a class for an expanded clone.

TRBV24-1	.	.	TRBJ1-5	CATSDRGGRGQPQHF
TRBV4-1	TRBD2	.	TRBJ2-7	CASRAELAGAPYEQYF
TRBV27	TRBD1	.	TRBJ1-5	CASSPHGQGAGQPQHF
TRBV6-5	TRBD1	.	TRBJ1-2	CASSYSTGLYGYTF
TRBV28	.	.	TRBJ2-3	CASSLFRGTDTQYF
TRBV19	.	.	TRBJ2-7	CASRREGVLSDEQYF
TRBV19	TRBD2	once	TRBJ2-3	CASSISGLAGVTDTQYF
TRBV12-3/TRBV12-4	TRBD2	.	TRBJ2-3	CASSGRAPDTQYF
TRBV4-1	.	.	TRBJ2-5	CASSQDAAGRETQYF
TRBV27	TRBD1	.	TRBJ1-6	CASRWDRQSYNSPLHF
TRBV27	.	.	TRBJ2-7	CASSSPGTHNYEQYF
TRBV7-2	.	.	TRBJ1-4	CASSLRDGFTNEKLFF
TRBV5-4	.	.	TRBJ1-2	CASSPAWRGGYTF
TRBV20-1	TRBD1	once	TRBJ1-1	CSASGTGVVTEAFF
TRBV12-3/TRBV12-4	.	once	TRBJ2-1	CASGPSYNEQFF
TRBV7-2	TRBD2	.	TRBJ2-1	CASSSQASGRYNEQFF
TRBV24-1	TRBD1	.	TRBJ2-7	CATSDTGTGGCEQYF
TRBV28	.	.	TRBJ1-2	CASIQTGNYGYTF
TRBV6-2/TRBV6-3	TRBD2	.	TRBJ2-7	CASSYGPSGSSYEQYF
TRBV28	.	.	TRBJ1-2	CASSLWLSLDGYTF
TRBV4-2	.	.	TRBJ2-1	CASSQEGGSHNEQFF
TRBV9	.	.	TRBJ2-1	CASSATGGPYNEQFF
TRBV2	.	.	TRBJ2-2	CASTPGNTGELFF
TRBV5-1	.	once	TRBJ1-4	CASSTQGTNEKLFF
TRBV18	.	.	TRBJ1-4	CASSPTGGNEKLFF
TRBV13	TRBD2	.	TRBJ2-3	CASSLLAGASDTQYF
TRBV2	TRBD1	.	TRBJ2-5	CASSEARTGMETQYF
TRBV5-1	TRBD1	.	TRBJ2-1	CASSQGQESSYNEQFF
TRBV2	TRBD2	.	TRBJ2-3	CASSDSGYSTDTQYF
TRBV5-5	TRBD2	few	TRBJ2-1	CASSWTSGSLNEQFF
TRBV19	.	.	TRBJ1-4	CASRTGSREKLFF
TRBV6-5	.	.	TRBJ1-2	CASSYSGRGSGYTF
TRBV6-2/TRBV6-3	.	.	TRBJ2-1	CASSRLPVQFF
TRBV3-1/TRBV3-2	TRBD2	.	TRBJ2-1	CASRTSGRPKDEQFF
TRBV7-2	TRBD1	.	TRBJ2-3	CASSLRGPGQGADTQYF
TRBV27	TRBD1	.	TRBJ1-2	CASSLSWDRDYGYTF
TRBV7-3	TRBD2	.	TRBJ2-2	CASSPSGPNTGELFF
TRBV9	.	.	TRBJ2-7	CASSVEEGVGEQYF
TRBV7-7	TRBD1	.	TRBJ1-3	CASSPKTGGIGNTIYF